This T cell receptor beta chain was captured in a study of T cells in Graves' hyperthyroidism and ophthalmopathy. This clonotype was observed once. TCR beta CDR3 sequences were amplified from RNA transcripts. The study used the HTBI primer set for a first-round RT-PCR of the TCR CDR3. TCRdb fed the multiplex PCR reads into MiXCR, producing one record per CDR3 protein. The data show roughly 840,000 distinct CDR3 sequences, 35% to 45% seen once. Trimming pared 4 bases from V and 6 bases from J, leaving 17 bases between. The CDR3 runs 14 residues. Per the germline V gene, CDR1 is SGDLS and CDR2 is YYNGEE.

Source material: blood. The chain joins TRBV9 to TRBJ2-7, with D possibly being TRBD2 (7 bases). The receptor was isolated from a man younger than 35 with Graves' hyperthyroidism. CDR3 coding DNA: TGTGCCAGCAGCTCAGGGGCGGGGGCATCCGAGCAGTACTTC. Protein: CASSSGAGASEQYF.